The 20 T cell receptor beta chains in this list originate from one sample, sequenced in a study of cytomegalovirus exposure and HLA in healthy donors (dated 2017 in TCRdb). Library preparation employed the immunoSEQ multiplex PCR assay. For the multiplex PCR, a mixture combining 60 forward primers for TCR Vbeta segments and 13 reverse primers for TCR Jbeta segments was used. Imported from immuneACCESS, the table was reduced by TCRdb to in-frame sequences with V and J called. These copies leave out some clones; in studies compared against another copy, an unresolved V gene accounts for under half, and the cause of the remainder is not known. This sample lists 85,000 to 100,000 clones; more than 60% were detected once. The ten largest clones add up to around 7.5% of the sample. Sequencing used PBMCs. The receptors were gathered from a man aged 50 to 60 in good health and CMV-seropositive.

This rearrangement joins TRBV10-3 to TRBJ2-7, with D unresolved. The V end lost 3 bases, the J end lost 0 bases, and 12 bases lay between the germline ends. Per germline, CDR1 ENHRY and CDR2 SYGVKD. The CDR3 runs to 15 residues. The CDR3 DNA follows: TGTGCCATCAGTGACGCAGATCGAACCTCCTACGAGCAGTACTTC. Translating gives CAISDADRTSYEQYF.

V usage is TRBV7-3 and J usage is TRBJ2-3; D may be TRBD2 (6 bases). Trimming pared 4 bases from V and 0 bases from J, leaving 11 bases between. CDR3 size: 15 residues. Germline CDR1 reads SGHTA; CDR2 reads FQGTGA. CDR3 in DNA: TGTGCCAGCAGCTCAAGACTAGGGAGCACAGATACGCAGTATTTT. This codes for CASSSRLGSTDTQYF.

The CDR3 here is CASVNRGTASTDTQYF. The CDR3 DNA reads as TGTGCCAGCGTCAACCGGGGGACAGCTAGCACAGATACGCAGTATTTT. V gene TRBV27 combines with J gene TRBJ2-3; maybe TRBD1 (7 bases). The V gene's germline CDR1 is MNHEY and CDR2 SMNVEV (reference sequence). This CDR3 is 16 amino acids long. Trimming took off 8 bases at V and 0 bases at J, with 18 bases between the two ends.

This chain links TRBV5-8 with TRBJ2-3; D possibly corresponds to TRBD2 (7 bases). Trimming shortened V by 3 bases and J by 2 bases, and 19 bases separated the two germline ends. Germline V CDR1 and CDR2: SGHTS, YDEGEE. The CDR3 has 17 amino acids. CDR3 DNA sequence: TGTGCCAGCAGCTGGGGGGGGACAAACCCCCCCACAGATACGCAGTATTTT. It translates to CASSWGGTNPPTDTQYF.

The chain joins TRBV13 to TRBJ2-3, with unresolved D. Trimming removed 5 bases from V and 0 bases from J, with 12 bases in between. The CDR3 totals 15 residues. Germline-derived CDR1 and CDR2 are PRHDT and FYEKMQ (reference sequence). Here the CDR3 reads CASSPRLSSTDTQYF. The CDR3 nucleotides are TGTGCCAGCAGCCCGCGTCTCTCTAGCACAGATACGCAGTATTTT.

This clone has more than one count but fewer than ten. The chain is built from TRBV2 and TRBJ1-4, with D possibly TRBD1 on 6 matching bases. CDR3 length: 14 amino acids. Trimming took 3 bases from V and 1 from J, leaving 6 bases between them. Germline V gene sequence: CDR1 SNHLY, CDR2 FYNNEI. For the CDR3, the DNA is TGTGCCAGCAGTGACAGGGGAACTAATGAAAAACTGTTTTTT. Amino acid sequence: CASSDRGTNEKLFF.

V and J are TRBV5-6 and TRBJ1-2; D gene uncertain. CDR3 size: 12 residues. The V end lost 3 bases, the J end lost 5 bases, and 8 bases lay between the germline ends. In germline, CDR1 is SGHDT, CDR2 YYEEEE. The CDR3 nucleotides read TGTGCCAGCAGCTCGGGAGCTTATGGCTACACCTTC. It specifies CASSSGAYGYTF.

The chain is built from TRBV12-5 and TRBJ2-5; TRBD1 matches at 9 bases. This CDR3 has 15 residues. The J segment lost 5 bases and the V segment lost 1 base, leaving 5 bases of the junction unmatched. Germline lookup yields CDR1 LGHNT and CDR2 FRNRAP. CDR3 sequence: CASGLGTGAGETQYF. CDR3 coding DNA: TGTGCTAGTGGTTTGGGGACAGGGGCTGGGGAGACCCAGTACTTC.

In this sample, this clone turned up once. The chain couples TRBV7-2 to TRBJ1-4; TRBD1 matches 10 bases. V shed 5 bases, J shed 14 bases, and the junction held 11 bases outside the gene matches. Per germline, CDR1 SGHTA and CDR2 FQGNSA. The CDR3 contains 14 residues. CDR3 DNA: TGTGCCAGCAGCGTAGACCGGGACAGGGGAGGCCTGTTTTTT. This codes for CASSVDRDRGGLFF.

This clone was counted a few times. This chain uses TRBV6-1 with TRBJ1-3; D is perhaps TRBD1 (6 bases). Germline CDR1 is MNHNS and CDR2 is SASEGT. V was pared by 4 bases and J by 2 bases, with 15 bases between. The CDR3 extends over 16 amino acids. The CDR3 loop reads CASSAKQGAAGNTIYF. The CDR3 coding sequence is TGTGCCAGCAGTGCGAAACAGGGTGCCGCTGGAAACACCATATATTTT.

The chain links TRBV15 to TRBJ2-5; D is unclear. Per germline, CDR1 LNHNV and CDR2 YYDKDF (reference sequence). The CDR3 spans 15 residues. V lost 1 base to trimming and J lost 2 bases, with 11 bases between them. The CDR3 sequence: CATSRVGFGQETQYF. In DNA, the CDR3 is TGTGCCACCAGCAGAGTCGGGTTCGGGCAAGAGACCCAGTACTTC.

This clone was detected only a few times. The chain is built from TRBV13 and TRBJ2-7, with unresolved D. CDR1 is PRHDT and CDR2 is FYEKMQ in the germline V gene (reference sequence). Trimming removed 3 bases at V and 3 bases at J, with 6 bases between. CDR3 length equals 12 residues. The chain's CDR3 is CASSLQNYEQYF. CDR3 nucleotide sequence: TGTGCCAGCAGCTTGCAGAACTACGAGCAGTACTTC.

In DNA, the CDR3 is TGTGCCAGCAGCTTAAAACGGGACAGAAGTTTTAACACCATATATTTT. Protein sequence: CASSLKRDRSFNTIYF. The chain is built from TRBV7-9 and TRBJ1-3; 7 bases align to TRBD1. CDR1 and CDR2 from the germline V gene are SEHNR and FQNEAQ (reference sequence). The trim removed 2 bases at V and 7 bases at J, leaving 11 bases unmatched. The length of the CDR3 is 16 residues.

As to this clone: Different DNA sequences within this sample yield the same CDR3. The chain combines TRBV30 with TRBJ2-5, with TRBD2 identical over 10 bases. The CDR3 totals 19 residues. Germline trimming cut 4 bases from V and 5 bases from J; bases unmatched to any gene: 22. Germline V CDR1 and CDR2: GTSNPN, SVGIG (reference sequence). The CDR3 loop is CAWIRRGLAIPSSKETQYF. In DNA form, the CDR3 reads TGTGCCTGGATCAGACGGGGACTAGCGATCCCTTCCTCCAAGGAGACCCAGTACTTC.

The chain has TRBV6-4 and TRBJ2-3; 12 bases are a match to TRBD2. V was pared by 3 bases and J by 14 bases, with 12 bases of the junction left unmatched. This CDR3 has 15 amino acids. The V gene's germline CDR1 is MRHNA and CDR2 SNTAGT. The CDR3 protein is CASSDQGLAGGGLYF. The CDR3 nucleotides read TGTGCCAGCAGTGATCAGGGACTAGCGGGCGGAGGGTTGTATTTT.

This clone was picked up one time. The chain has TRBV9 and TRBJ1-1, with 7 bases identical to TRBD1. Germline values: CDR1 SGDLS, CDR2 YYNGEE. V lost 2 bases and J lost 1; bases outside the gene matches: 5. CDR3 length equals 15 residues. The CDR3 DNA reads TGTGCCAGCAGCGTCAGGGGGGTCCAGAACACTGAAGCTTTCTTT. It specifies CASSVRGVQNTEAFF.

The genes are TRBV14 and TRBJ1-5; 7 bases match TRBD1. This CDR3 contains 14 residues. Germline CDR1 reads SGHDN; CDR2 reads FVKESK. The trim removed 2 bases at V and 2 bases at J, leaving 0 bases unmatched. CDR3 residues: CASSQTGGNQPQHF. CDR3 DNA: TGTGCCAGCAGCCAAACAGGGGGCAATCAGCCCCAGCATTTT.

The genes are TRBV19 and TRBJ1-5; 9 nucleotides match TRBD1. This CDR3 has 16 amino acids. The ends lost 7 bases at V and 4 bases at J; junction bases unmatched: 11. Germline-derived CDR1 and CDR2 are LNHDA and SQIVND (reference sequence). The CDR3 spells CASNLLQGAENQPQHF. The CDR3 DNA follows: TGTGCCAGTAATCTCTTACAGGGGGCTGAGAATCAGCCCCAGCATTTT.

The J gene is TRBJ2-3, the V gene TRBV7-8; 8 bases are shared with TRBD2. V lost 3 bases to trimming and J lost 1 base; unmatched junction nucleotides: 0. The CDR3 length is 14 residues. Germline loops: CDR1 SGHVS, CDR2 FQNEAQ. This chain's CDR3 is CASSFSGGTDTQYF. The CDR3 region has the DNA TGTGCCAGCAGCTTTAGCGGGGGCACAGATACGCAGTATTTT. The full variable domain, rest sourced from reference TRBV7-8 and TRBJ2-3, is GAGVSQSPRYKVAKRGQDVALRCDPISGHVSLFWYQQALGQGPEFLTYFQNEAQLDKSGLPSDRFFAERPEGSVSTLKIQRTQQEDSAVYLCASSFSGGTDTQYFGPGTRLTVL.

The rearrangement joins TRBV18 to TRBJ2-1, with no clear D. V lost 2 bases, J lost 10 bases, and 12 bases lay in between. This CDR3 spans 13 amino acids. Germline V gives CDR1 KGHSH, CDR2 LQKENI. The CDR3 DNA sequence: TGTGCCAGCTCACCAAAGAGCGACCCAGAGCAGTTCTTC. Its protein is CASSPKSDPEQFF.